These 8 T cell receptor beta chains were sequenced from one sample in a study of cytomegalovirus exposure and HLA in healthy donors (dated by TCRdb to 2016 to 2017). Receptors were amplified or captured by the immunoSEQ multiplex PCR assay. The multiplex PCR relied on a mix of 60 forward primers for TCR Vbeta segments and 13 reverse primers for TCR Jbeta segments. This immuneACCESS table, as held by TCRdb, lists in-frame sequences with V and J called but not all clones. Of the missing ones, under half trace to an unresolved V gene in checked studies; the others have no known cause. The table for this sample lists 150,000 to 200,000 clones; roughly 74% of them were counted only once. About 4.9% of the sample rests with the top ten. Sequencing was performed on PBMCs. All receptors come from a male donor in good health and CMV-seronegative.

This chain joins TRBV7-3 and TRBJ1-4; 10 bases are a match to TRBD1. With 3 bases clipped from V and 7 bases from J, the junction kept 2 bases outside the gene matches. The CDR3 consists of 14 residues. Per germline, CDR1 SGHTA and CDR2 FQGTGA. CDR3 region: CASSFGTGVEKLFF. The CDR3, as DNA: TGTGCCAGCAGCTTCGGGACAGGGGTTGAAAAACTGTTTTTT.

This clone was seen a few times. The chain is built from TRBV15 and TRBJ2-3, with 12 bases matching TRBD2. Germline V CDR1 and CDR2: LNHNV, YYDKDF (reference sequence). There are 16 residues in the CDR3. V lost 3 bases, J lost 7 bases, and 8 bases stayed unmatched. CDR3 DNA: TGTGCCACCAGCAGGAGACTAGCGGGAGATTTGAATACGCAGTATTTT. This gives the protein CATSRRLAGDLNTQYF.

This rearrangement joins TRBV6-6 to TRBJ1-2, with TRBD1 as a possible D gene (6 bases). This CDR3 region has 13 residues. V lost 2 bases, J lost 6 bases, and 10 bases lay in between. Per germline, CDR1 MNHNY and CDR2 SVGAGI (reference sequence). The CDR3, as DNA: TGTGCCAGCAGTTACCCGGACAGTGATGGCTACACCTTC. This encodes CASSYPDSDGYTF.

This clone was counted a few times. J is TRBJ2-5 and V is TRBV2, with D maybe TRBD2 (5 bases). The J call could be wrong; TRBJ2-7 is a better fit for the DNA end. The V gene's germline CDR1 is SNHLY and CDR2 FYNNEI. This CDR3 is 12 amino acids long. DNA for the CDR3: TGTGCCACCGCACTAGGCACCTACGAGCAGTACTTC. It specifies CATALGTYEQYF.

The chain joins TRBV27 to TRBJ2-7; 9 bases are shared with TRBD1. Looked up from germline, CDR1 is MNHEY and CDR2 is SMNVEV (reference sequence). This CDR3 is 15 amino acids long. V lost 5 bases, J lost 2 bases, and 7 bases stayed unmatched. For the CDR3, the DNA is TGTGCCAGCAGTCGAACCGGGACAGGGCCCTACGAGCAGTACTTC. It codes for CASSRTGTGPYEQYF.

The chain has TRBV7-9 and TRBJ2-1; unclear D gene. Germline V lookup: CDR1 SEHNR, CDR2 FQNEAQ (reference sequence). Trimming left V 5 bases short and J 8 bases short, with 10 bases between. The CDR3 has 12 residues. The CDR3 here is CASSTRLDEQFF. CDR3 coding DNA: TGTGCCAGCAGCACTCGGTTGGATGAGCAGTTCTTC.

This clone was seen a handful of times. The V call is TRBV11-2, the J call TRBJ2-6, with 9 bases identical to TRBD1. Germline CDR1 and CDR2: SGHAT and FQNNGV. This CDR3 spans 16 amino acids. V shed 5 bases, J shed 2 bases, and the junction held 4 bases outside the gene matches. This CDR3 reads CASSITGGPGANVLTF. The CDR3 nucleotides are TGTGCCAGCAGCATCACAGGGGGCCCTGGGGCCAACGTCCTGACTTTC.

The chain is built from TRBV10-3 and TRBJ1-5, with D hard to call. From germline, CDR1 is ENHRY and CDR2 SYGVKD. The germline V and J ends were trimmed by 4 bases and 6 bases, with 13 bases remaining between them. The CDR3 consists of 14 residues. The CDR3 protein is CAISGGGFGQPQHF. As DNA, the CDR3 is TGTGCCATCAGTGGAGGAGGGTTTGGTCAGCCCCAGCATTTT.